One and the same sample provided the 12 T cell receptor beta chains below, sequenced in a study of vaccination and CD4 T cells after COVID-19. Sequencing of the DNA from cultured CD4+ T cells was carried out with the Oncomine TCR Beta short-read assay. Each CDR3 protein is one row after TCRdb ran MiXCR on the PCR reads. The sample carries about 5,400 distinct CDR3 sequences, about 34% recorded once. Treatment of the sample: roughly 10-day PBMC culture with coronavirus spike peptide pools or control peptides (ViraFEST assay). Investigators obtained the unexposed donor's CD4+ T cells before the COVID-19 pandemic (2011-2018). No antigen is known for these receptors. Sequencing was performed on CD4+ T cells from blood, cultured in vitro. All receptors come from a human donor in good health.

This clonotype has just a few counts. CDR3: CASSGSQGNSPLHF. The CDR3 region has the DNA TGTGCCAGTTCTGGGTCCCAAGGGAATTCACCCCTCCACTTT. J is TRBJ1-6 and V is TRBV6-1; D not certain. Germline lookup yields CDR1 MNHNS and CDR2 SASEGT. This CDR3 spans 14 amino acids. V lost 9 bases, J lost 7 bases, and 16 bases lay in between.

The rearrangement links TRBV20-1 to TRBJ2-5; 13 nucleotides match TRBD2. Germline values: CDR1 DFQATT, CDR2 SNEGSKA (reference sequence). Losses at the gene ends were 3 bases for V and 4 bases for J; bases not matched to a gene: 2. The CDR3 spans 14 residues. This chain's CDR3 is CSASRLAGGETQYF. The CDR3 DNA reads as TGCAGTGCTAGTAGACTAGCGGGGGGAGAGACCCAGTACTTC.

This clonotype was seen a handful of times. The V call is TRBV1, the J call TRBJ1-5; the table's D gene call, TRBD1, was not cross checked with the DNA. TRBV1 is a documented pseudogene. CDR3 length: 15 residues. CDR3 residues: CTSSPQGLSNQPQHF. DNA for the CDR3: TGCACCAGCAGCCCGCAGGGGTTGAGCAATCAGCCCCAGCATTTT.

The chain combines TRBV6-1 with TRBJ1-6, with D maybe TRBD1 (5 bases). The V gene lost 7 bases and the J gene lost 0 bases, with 10 bases spanning the gap. CDR1 and CDR2 from the germline V gene are MNHNS and SASEGT. CDR3 length: 15 residues. In nucleotides, the CDR3 is TGTGCCAGCATCATCGACAGCTCCTATAATTCACCCCTCCACTTT. This gives the protein CASIIDSSYNSPLHF.

In its sample, this clonotype ranks as large. Here the CDR3 reads CASSLVARDQETQYF. The CDR3 nucleotides are TGTGCCAGCAGCTTAGTCGCTAGGGACCAAGAGACCCAGTACTTC. This chain uses TRBV7-2 with TRBJ2-5; no clear D. V was cut by 1 base and J by 0 bases, with 9 bases left in between. This CDR3 is 15 amino acids long. Germline CDR1 and CDR2: SGHTA and FQGNSA. The full variable domain, in which reference TRBV7-2 and TRBJ2-5 provide the parts outside the CDR3, is GAGVSQSPSNKVTEKGKDVELRCDPISGHTALYWYRQSLGQGLEFLIYFQGNSAPDKSGLPSDRFSAERTGGSVSTLTIQRTQQEDSAVYLCASSLVARDQETQYFGPGTRLLVL.

The V and J genes are TRBV5-6 and TRBJ1-2, with 8 bases aligning to TRBD1. CDR3 length equals 15 residues. CDR1 and CDR2 from the germline V gene are SGHDT and YYEEEE. V gave up 2 bases and J gave up 3 bases; unmatched junction bases: 6. The DNA for the CDR3 is TGTGCCAGCAGCTTAAGGACAGGGAAATACTATGGCTACACCTTC. Protein product: CASSLRTGKYYGYTF.

This chain joins TRBV12-3 or TRBV12-4 and TRBJ2-7, with D hard to call. CDR3 length: 13 residues. The germline V and J ends were trimmed by 0 bases and 7 bases, with 10 bases remaining between them. This chain's CDR3 is CASSLALRLEQYF. CDR3 sequence (DNA): TGTGCCAGCAGTTTAGCGCTACGGCTGGAGCAGTACTTC.

On this clonotype: At one end, the junction sequence differs from germline, possibly due to a read error. This chain uses TRBV2 with TRBJ1-6, with D perhaps TRBD1 (5 bases). CDR3 length equals 15 residues. In germline, CDR1 is SNHLY, CDR2 FYNNEI. In DNA, the CDR3 is TGTGCCGGCAGTGACGATCGAGGGGACAATTCACCCCTCCACTTT. Protein sequence: CAGSDDRGDNSPLHF.

The chain is built from TRBV11-2 and TRBJ1-1, with 8 positions matching TRBD1. CDR1 and CDR2 from the germline V gene are SGHAT and FQNNGV. V trimming: 3 bases; J trimming: 3 bases; junction bases outside the gene matches: 6. The CDR3 loop spans 15 amino acids. This CDR3 is CASSFPGTGDTEAFF. As DNA, the CDR3 is TGTGCCAGCAGCTTCCCCGGGACAGGCGACACTGAAGCTTTCTTT.

Within the sample, this clonotype is medium-sized. V gene TRBV7-2 combines with J gene TRBJ1-6; D ambiguous. Trimming removed 5 bases from V and 0 bases from J, with 11 bases in between. The CDR3 has 16 amino acids. The germline V gene has CDR1 SGHTA and CDR2 FQGNSA. For the CDR3, the DNA is TGTGCCAGCAGCCCCGGACCGAGCTCCTATAATTCACCCCTCCACTTT. Translated: CASSPGPSSYNSPLHF.

This chain joins TRBV6-1 and TRBJ1-1; D unresolved. The V end was cut by 7 bases, the J end by 0 bases, with 12 bases between. The CDR3 totals 14 residues. Germline assignment: CDR1 MNHNS and CDR2 SASEGT. CDR3 coding DNA: TGTGCCAGCACTTCAGGTAACATGAACACTGAAGCTTTCTTT. This translates into CASTSGNMNTEAFF.

The rearrangement uses TRBV7-2 and TRBJ2-3; possibly TRBD1 for D (6 bases). The CDR3 spans 14 residues. CDR1 is SGHTA and CDR2 is FQGNSA in the germline V gene. V was cut by 7 bases and J by 2 bases, with 13 bases left in between. The chain's CDR3 is CASTPGHHTDTQYF. The CDR3 DNA reads as TGTGCCAGCACCCCGGGACACCACACAGATACGCAGTATTTT.